This T cell receptor (beta chain) was sequenced during a study of cytomegalovirus exposure and HLA in healthy donors. As to this clone: Antigen: not known.

PCR employed 60 Vbeta and 13 Jbeta primers. TCRdb keeps only in-frame clones here, not all; method: immunoSEQ multiplex PCR. This table holds 100,000 to 150,000 clones, around four fifths found once. Study results and limitations: The authors listed 164 TCR beta chains as cytomegalovirus-associated. The availability of immune exposure information extended only to CMV serostatus. Per a prior analysis, the majority of TCR beta V segments were productive roughly 87% or roughly 30% of the time. According to a later analysis, donors in an Asian-associated ancestry cluster reportedly had fewer N-insertions than the roughly 640-donor mean.

The CDR3 sequence is 15 residues long. J was trimmed by 8 bases and V by 4 bases; bases with no gene match: 9. Germline V gives CDR1 SEHNR, CDR2 FQNEAQ (reference sequence). The chain recombines TRBV7-9 with TRBJ1-4; 8 bases are shared with TRBD1. Sequencing input: PBMCs. This TCR derives from a boy under 18 in good health and CMV-seronegative. Written as DNA, the CDR3 is TGTGCCAGCAGCTCTCGGACAGGGAATTACGAAAAACTGTTTTTT. Protein product: CASSSRTGNYEKLFF.